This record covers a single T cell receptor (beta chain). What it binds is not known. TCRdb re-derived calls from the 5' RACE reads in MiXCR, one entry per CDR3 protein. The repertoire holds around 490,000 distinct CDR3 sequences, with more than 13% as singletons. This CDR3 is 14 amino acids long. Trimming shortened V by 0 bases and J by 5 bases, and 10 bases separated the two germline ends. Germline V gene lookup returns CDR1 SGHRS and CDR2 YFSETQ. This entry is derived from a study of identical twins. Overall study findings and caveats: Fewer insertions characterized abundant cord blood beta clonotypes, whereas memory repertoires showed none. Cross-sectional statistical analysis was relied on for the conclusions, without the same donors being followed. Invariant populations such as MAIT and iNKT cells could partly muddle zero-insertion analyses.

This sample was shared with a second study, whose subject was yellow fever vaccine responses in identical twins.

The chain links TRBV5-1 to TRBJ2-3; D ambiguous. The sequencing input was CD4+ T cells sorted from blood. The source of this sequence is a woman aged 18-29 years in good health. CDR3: CASSLDARGDTQYF. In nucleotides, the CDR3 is TGCGCCAGCAGCTTGGATGCGCGAGGAGATACGCAGTATTTT.